What follows is one TCR beta chain and its context. Original processing notes: Amplifying reference gene primers gave estimates of nucleated cell counts. Only in-frame clones appear in the TCRdb table, and some are missing; sequencing was by immunoSEQ multiplex PCR. The V and J calls and clone size are taken from that table; D and trimming were inferred from the DNA. The table lists about 190,000 clones, more than 75% of them singletons. The data were obtained in a study of blood T cell repertoires in COVID-19. On the study more broadly: Italy, Spain and the United States were the sources of the convalescent and acute COVID-19 samples. In each case, the material was cDNA or gDNA derived from T cells, B-cell-depleted T cells, or PBMCs.

A Seattle source enrolled patients during active infection and followed them longitudinally. Germline lookup yields CDR1 MNHNY and CDR2 SVGAGI (reference sequence). This CDR3 spans 15 amino acids. Trimming cost V 3 bases and J 6 bases; bases outside gene matches: 6. Material: peripheral blood. The chain joins TRBV6-6 to TRBJ2-7; 12 bases map to TRBD1. This TCR was recovered from a woman between 65 and 79 years old with COVID-19, enrolled during active disease. Written as DNA, the CDR3 is TGTGCCAGCAGTTATAGTAGGGACAGGGGGCGCGAGCAGTACTTC. It yields the protein CASSYSRDRGREQYF.